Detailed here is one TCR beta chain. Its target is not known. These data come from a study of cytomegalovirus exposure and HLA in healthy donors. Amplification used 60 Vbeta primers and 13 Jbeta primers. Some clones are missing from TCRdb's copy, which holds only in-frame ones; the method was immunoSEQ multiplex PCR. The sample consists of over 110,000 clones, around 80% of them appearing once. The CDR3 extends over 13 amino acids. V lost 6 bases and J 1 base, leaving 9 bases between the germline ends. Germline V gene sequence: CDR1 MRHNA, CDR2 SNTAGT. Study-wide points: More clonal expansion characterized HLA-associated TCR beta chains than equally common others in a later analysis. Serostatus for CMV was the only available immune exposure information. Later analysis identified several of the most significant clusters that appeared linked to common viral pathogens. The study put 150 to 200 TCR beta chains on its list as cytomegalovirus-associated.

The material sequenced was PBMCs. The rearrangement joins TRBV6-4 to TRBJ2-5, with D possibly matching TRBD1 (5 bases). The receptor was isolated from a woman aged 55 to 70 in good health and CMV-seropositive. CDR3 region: CASSAQGQETQYF. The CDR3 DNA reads TGTGCCAGCAGCGCCCAGGGCCAAGAGACCCAGTACTTC.